These 23 T cell receptor beta chains originate from one sample sequenced in a study of blood T cell repertoires in COVID-19. Repertoires were generated with immunoSEQ multiplex PCR, while TCRdb's copy carries only in-frame clones and drops some. The sample has approximately 80,000 clones; 70% to 90% are singletons. Specimen: peripheral blood. The receptors derive from a man aged 45-60 years with COVID-19, enrolled during active disease.

V and J are TRBV9 and TRBJ1-1, with no clear D. Trimming took off 3 bases at V and 0 bases at J, with 6 bases between the two ends. There are 13 residues in the CDR3. The germline gives CDR1 SGDLS, CDR2 YYNGEE. The CDR3 sequence: CASSGEMNTEAFF. In DNA form, the CDR3 reads TGTGCCAGCAGCGGCGAGATGAACACTGAAGCTTTCTTT. The full variable domain, completed using reference TRBV9 and TRBJ1-1, is DSGVTQTPKHLITATGQRVTLRCSPRSGDLSVYWYQQSLDQGLQFLIQYYNGEERAKGNILERFSAQQFPDLHSELNLSSLELGDSALYFCASSGEMNTEAFFGQGTRLTVV.

J is TRBJ1-5 and V is TRBV19; a weak D match, TRBD1 (6 bases). Germline-derived CDR1 and CDR2 are LNHDA and SQIVND (reference sequence). With 5 bases removed from V and 1 base from J, the gap between germline ends came to 15 bases. The CDR3 totals 16 residues. CDR3 in amino acids: CASSQNRVRSNQPQHF. The CDR3 DNA reads as TGTGCCAGTAGTCAAAACAGGGTTCGGAGCAATCAGCCCCAGCATTTT.

The genes are TRBV11-2 and TRBJ2-1; tentative D call: TRBD2 (6 bases). Trimming left V 4 bases short and J 9 bases short, with 13 bases between. The CDR3 loop spans 13 amino acids. Per germline, CDR1 SGHAT and CDR2 FQNNGV. CDR3 in amino acids: CASSSTSAGEQFF. The DNA for the CDR3 is TGTGCCAGCAGCTCGACTAGTGCTGGTGAGCAGTTCTTC.

The genes are TRBV30 and TRBJ1-3; the D is unclear. Germline CDR1 GTSNPN, CDR2 SVGIG (reference sequence). This CDR3 spans 11 amino acids. V was shortened by 4 bases and J by 6 bases, with 7 bases between the two germline ends. The CDR3: CAWKPVNTIYF. DNA of the CDR3: TGTGCCTGGAAACCAGTAAACACCATATATTTT.

The genes are TRBV10-3 and TRBJ1-5; possible D gene TRBD1, 6 bases. CDR3 size: 13 residues. V was trimmed by 5 bases and J by 7 bases, leaving 12 bases between them. CDR1 ENHRY and CDR2 SYGVKD come from the germline V gene. CDR3 coding DNA: TGTGCCATCAGTCCAGGGGTCGGGCAGCCCCAGCATTTT. Translating gives CAISPGVGQPQHF.

In its sample, this clone was seen once. This chain uses TRBV7-9 with TRBJ2-4; TRBD1 matches 9 bases. V shed 8 bases, J shed 11 bases, and the junction held 7 bases outside the gene matches. CDR3 length equals 12 residues. Germline V gives CDR1 SEHNR, CDR2 FQNEAQ (reference sequence). The CDR3: CASLRDRGVQYF. DNA of the CDR3: TGTGCCAGCCTCCGAGACAGGGGGGTTCAGTACTTC.

The rearrangement joins TRBV3-1 (or the pseudogene TRBV3-2) to TRBJ2-3; 8 bases map to TRBD2. CDR1 is LGHDT and CDR2 is YNNKEL in the germline V gene (reference sequence). CDR3 length equals 15 residues. V lost 1 base, J lost 1 base, and 1 base stayed unmatched. The CDR3 protein is CASSQVAGRTDTQYF. CDR3 nucleotide sequence: TGTGCCAGCAGCCAAGTAGCGGGACGCACAGATACGCAGTATTTT.

The chain carries TRBV5-4 and TRBJ1-1, with TRBD1 identical over 7 bases. Germline V CDR1 and CDR2: SGHNT, YYREEE (reference sequence). CDR3 length: 16 amino acids. J was trimmed by 0 bases and V by 3 bases; bases with no gene match: 8. The DNA of the CDR3 is TGTGCCAGCAGCTGGCGCCCGGGACAGATGAACACTGAAGCTTTCTTT. It encodes CASSWRPGQMNTEAFF.

The chain has TRBV19 and TRBJ1-4; unclear D gene. Trimming left V 5 bases short and J 8 bases short, with 12 bases between. This CDR3 region has 13 residues. In germline, CDR1 is LNHDA, CDR2 SQIVND (reference sequence). CDR3 sequence reads: CASSQFLGEKLFF. CDR3 sequence (DNA): TGTGCCAGTAGTCAGTTTCTAGGAGAAAAACTGTTTTTT.

This clone was seen a handful of times. V and J are TRBV30 and TRBJ1-5, with 9 bases identical to TRBD1. The CDR3 extends over 15 amino acids. V shed 2 bases and J 10 bases; nucleotides not matched to a gene: 12. Germline V lookup: CDR1 GTSNPN, CDR2 SVGIG (reference sequence). The CDR3 DNA reads TGTGCCTGGAGTAGGGGACAGGGCGCCGAGTTTCCCCAGCATTTT. Its translation: CAWSRGQGAEFPQHF.

CDR3: CASSLVAAGGLNEQFF. CDR3 bases: TGCGCCAGCAGCTTAGTAGCAGCGGGAGGCCTCAATGAGCAGTTCTTC. The V gene is TRBV5-1, the J gene TRBJ2-1; 9 bases map to TRBD2. Germline CDR1 is SGHRS and CDR2 is YFSETQ. V dropped 2 bases and J dropped 6; count of bases not matched to a gene: 9. There are 16 residues in the CDR3.

The chain joins TRBV5-1 to TRBJ2-2, with 8 bases aligning to TRBD2. The length of the CDR3 is 15 residues. The V and J ends lost 5 bases and 1 base, in that order; junction bases with no gene match: 4. Germline loops: CDR1 SGHRS, CDR2 YFSETQ. The CDR3 region is CASRVTSENTGELFF. The CDR3 coding sequence is TGCGCCAGCAGGGTGACTAGCGAGAACACCGGGGAGCTGTTTTTT.

The chain has TRBV28 and TRBJ2-1; D remains ambiguous. From germline, CDR1 is MDHEN and CDR2 SYDVKM. The CDR3 sequence is 13 residues long. V was cut by 2 bases and J by 4 bases, with 6 bases left in between. CDR3 nucleotide sequence: TGTGCCAGCAGTTTAGTAGATTACAATGAGCAGTTCTTC. It specifies CASSLVDYNEQFF.

The rearrangement links TRBV7-9 to TRBJ1-2, with 7 bases fitting TRBD1. Per the germline V gene, CDR1 is SEHNR and CDR2 is FQNEAQ (reference sequence). The CDR3 extends over 13 amino acids. Trimming took 5 bases from V and 5 from J; bases not matched to a gene: 5. DNA for the CDR3: TGTGCCAGCAGCGTGGGACAGCTTTATGGCTACACCTTC. The encoded protein is CASSVGQLYGYTF. The full variable domain, with the rest looked up from reference TRBV7-9 and TRBJ1-2, is DTGVSQNPRHKITKRGQNVTFRCDPISEHNRLYWYRQTLGQGPEFLTYFQNEAQLEKSRLLSDRFSAERPKGSFSTLEIQRTEQGDSAMYLCASSVGQLYGYTFGSGTRLTVV.

The chain uses TRBV7-6 and TRBJ1-1; 8 bases fit TRBD1. Germline-derived CDR1 and CDR2 are SGHVS and FNYEAQ. The J segment lost 3 bases and the V segment lost 5 bases, leaving 8 bases of the junction unmatched. This CDR3 contains 15 residues. In DNA, the CDR3 is TGTGCCAGCAGCCCCAGGACAGGGATTGACACTGAAGCTTTCTTT. It codes for CASSPRTGIDTEAFF.

J is TRBJ1-1 and V is TRBV6-5, with TRBD1 as a possible D gene (6 bases). CDR1 is MNHEY and CDR2 is SVGAGI in the germline V gene. The CDR3 extends over 14 amino acids. V shed 7 bases and J shed 0 bases, with 12 bases lying between them. The CDR3 loop is CASTQGPLNTEAFF. The CDR3 region has the DNA TGTGCCAGCACCCAGGGGCCTCTGAACACTGAAGCTTTCTTT.

The chain has TRBV3-1 (or the pseudogene TRBV3-2) and TRBJ1-3; TRBD1 matches at 7 bases. Germline CDR1 LGHDT, CDR2 YNNKEL (reference sequence). CDR3 size: 14 residues. J was trimmed by 4 bases and V by 4 bases; bases with no gene match: 4. The CDR3 coding sequence is TGTGCCAGCAGCCGTGGGACAGCAGGAAACACCATATATTTT. The encoded protein is CASSRGTAGNTIYF.

Only a few counts were recorded for this clone. V and J are TRBV4-2 and TRBJ2-4; D ambiguous. Trimming removed 0 bases from V and 0 bases from J, with 12 bases in between. In germline, CDR1 is LGHNA, CDR2 YNFKEQ. There are 17 residues in the CDR3. The DNA of the CDR3 is TGTGCCAGCAGCCAAGAATCAGGCAGCCAAGCCAAAAACATTCAGTACTTC. Protein product: CASSQESGSQAKNIQYF.

The chain employs TRBV7-8 and TRBJ2-3, with 11 bases aligning to TRBD2. Germline lookup yields CDR1 SGHVS and CDR2 FQNEAQ. The CDR3 consists of 14 residues. J was trimmed by 3 bases and V by 6 bases; bases with no gene match: 2. The CDR3 DNA follows: TGTGCCAGCAGTAGCGGGAGGGCGACAGATACGCAGTATTTT. It is translated as CASSSGRATDTQYF. The full variable domain, its missing parts supplied by reference TRBV7-8 and TRBJ2-3, is GAGVSQSPRYKVAKRGQDVALRCDPISGHVSLFWYQQALGQGPEFLTYFQNEAQLDKSGLPSDRFFAERPEGSVSTLKIQRTQQEDSAVYLCASSSGRATDTQYFGPGTRLTVL.

The V gene is TRBV3-1 (or the pseudogene TRBV3-2), the J gene TRBJ2-7; tentatively, D is TRBD2 (5 bases). Germline CDR1 and CDR2: LGHDT and YNNKEL (reference sequence). V lost 4 bases and J 5 bases, leaving 12 bases between the germline ends. The CDR3 contains 13 residues. The CDR3 is CASSRGSNHEQYF. The CDR3 DNA reads TGTGCCAGCAGCCGAGGGTCCAACCACGAGCAGTACTTC.

A remark on this clone: A read error may account for a junction end that differs from germline. V and J are TRBV7-7 and TRBJ2-5; TRBD1 is a possible D gene (5 bases). The CDR3 loop spans 15 amino acids. Per the germline V gene, CDR1 is SSHAT and CDR2 is FNYEAQ (reference sequence). The CDR3 loop is CASSSVGAQGETQYF. In DNA form, the CDR3 reads TGTGCTAGCAGCTCCGTAGGGGCGCAGGGAGAGACCCAGTACTTC.

The chain uses TRBV7-2 and TRBJ2-3, with D possibly being TRBD2 (5 bases). Germline CDR1 is SGHTA and CDR2 is FQGNSA. V was shortened by 1 base and J by 5 bases, with 13 bases between the two germline ends. This CDR3 has 15 residues. The CDR3 bases are TGTGCCAGCAGCTTAGGCGGGCTAGCTGTAGATACGCAGTATTTT. Translated: CASSLGGLAVDTQYF.

The chain recombines TRBV27 with TRBJ1-1, with 8 positions matching TRBD1. With 4 bases clipped from V and 0 bases from J, the junction kept 1 base outside the gene matches. The CDR3 length is 14 residues. Germline-derived CDR1 and CDR2 are MNHEY and SMNVEV (reference sequence). The CDR3 loop is CASSWTGLNTEAFF. The CDR3 region has the DNA TGTGCCAGCAGTTGGACAGGGCTGAACACTGAAGCTTTCTTT.